The T cell receptor (beta chain) described here comes from a study of T cell repertoires in cytomegalovirus infection. TCRdb processed the reads anew with MiXCR; each CDR3 protein has one entry. The sample lists some 170,000 distinct CDR3 sequences; about 18% were seen once. Study results and limitations: CMV-specific TCR beta clonotypes restricted by HLA-C were the ones dominating the ex vivo response.

This clonotype was counted between two and nine times. Antigen specificity is unknown. Germline V CDR1 and CDR2: DFQATT, SNEGSKA (reference sequence). This CDR3 has 15 residues. J gave up 3 bases and V 6 bases, and 11 bases lay outside the gene matches. Sequencing was carried out using CD8+ T cells from PBMCs. This clonotype was obtained from a human donor in good health (CMV status not recorded). Some clones in this sample may be carry-over from other donors' samples. The V and J genes are TRBV20-1 and TRBJ1-1, with TRBD1 identical over 9 bases. CDR3 sequence (DNA): TGCAGTGCGGGCCCACAGGGGGCTGGGGACACTGAAGCTTTCTTT. Amino acids: CSAGPQGAGDTEAFF.